This paragraph covers one T cell receptor beta chain sequence. Antigen: not known. Those patients who had chemo-refractory metastatic non-small-cell lung cancer were given focal radiation along with CTLA-4 blockade through ipilimumab. This sample is part of a study of radiotherapy plus CTLA-4 blockade in lung cancer. Findings and caveats of the study: Interferon-beta, together with early blood T cell clone dynamics, reportedly best predicted response. The study found tumor-derived TCR clones expanded in blood after radiotherapy plus ipilimumab.

J lost 4 bases, V lost 5 bases, and 7 bases had no gene match. The CDR3 is 16 residues long. Germline CDR1 WSHSY, CDR2 SAAADI. Sequencing was performed with immunoSEQ multiplex PCR; in TCRdb, only in-frame clones are kept and a portion is missing. This sample has roughly 68,000 clones, with 78% found just once. The source material was peripheral blood, sampled from a patient treated with radiotherapy plus ipilimumab. This receptor was taken from a human donor with non-small cell lung cancer who had a complete response to radiotherapy plus ipilimumab. V and J are TRBV10-2 and TRBJ1-5; 11 nucleotides align to TRBD1. The CDR3 is CASSPTGTGGNQPQHF. DNA for the CDR3: TGCGCCAGCAGTCCTACCGGGACAGGGGGGAATCAGCCCCAGCATTTT.